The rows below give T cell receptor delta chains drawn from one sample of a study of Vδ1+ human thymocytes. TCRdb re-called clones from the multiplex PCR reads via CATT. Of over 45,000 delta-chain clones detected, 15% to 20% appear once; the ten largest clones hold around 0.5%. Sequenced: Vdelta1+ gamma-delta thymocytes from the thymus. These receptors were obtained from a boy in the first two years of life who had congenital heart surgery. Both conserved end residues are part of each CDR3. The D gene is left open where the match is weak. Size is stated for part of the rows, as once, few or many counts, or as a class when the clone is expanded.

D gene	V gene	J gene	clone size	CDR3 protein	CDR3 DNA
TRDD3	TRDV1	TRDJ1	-	CALGERGSCEGYLTDKLIF	TGTGCTCTTGGGGAAAGGGGTTCCTGCGAGGGATACCTCACCGATAAACTCATCTTT
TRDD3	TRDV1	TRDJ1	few	CALGEFSNWGISYTDKLIF	TGTGCTCTTGGGGAATTCAGCAACTGGGGGATTTCGTACACCGATAAACTCATCTTT
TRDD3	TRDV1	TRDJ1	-	CALGESRWGIHTDKLIF	TGTGCTCTTGGGGAATCCCGGTGGGGGATTCACACCGATAAACTCATCTTT
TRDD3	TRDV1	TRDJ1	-	CALGELNISHQWGIRPDKLIF	TGTGCTCTTGGGGAACTAAACATTTCCCACCAATGGGGGATAAGACCCGATAAACTCATCTTT
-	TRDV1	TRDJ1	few	CALGEDTPTTDKLIF	TGTGCTCTTGGGGAAGACACCCCGACCACCGATAAACTCATCTTT
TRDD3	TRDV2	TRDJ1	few	CACDTPYWGIQGNTDKLIF	TGTGCCTGTGACACACCGTACTGGGGGATACAGGGGAACACCGATAAACTCATCTTT
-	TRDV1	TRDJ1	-	CALGNPLPPPHSKLIF	TGTGCTCTTGGGAACCCTCTTCCCCCCCCACACTCTAAACTCATCTTT
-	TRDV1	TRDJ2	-	CALGESSFPIGAQLFF	TGTGCTCTTGGGGAAAGCTCCTTTCCTATCGGGGCACAACTCTTCTTT
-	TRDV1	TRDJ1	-	CALGELASPRYKLIF	TGTGCTCTTGGGGAACTAGCCAGTCCCCGATATAAACTCATCTTT
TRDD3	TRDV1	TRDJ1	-	CALGPHIRRGHWGIWGKGKLIF	TGTGCTCTTGGGCCACATATCCGCCGGGGGCACTGGGGGATATGGGGCAAAGGTAAACTCATCTTT
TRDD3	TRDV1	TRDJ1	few	CALGEHGLPKSNWGIRSRLIF	TGTGCTCTTGGGGAGCACGGCCTTCCTAAAAGTAACTGGGGGATACGCTCAAGACTCATCTTT
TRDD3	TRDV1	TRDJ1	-	CALGEKRYPPWGGITDKLIF	TGTGCTCTTGGGGAAAAACGGTACCCCCCCTGGGGGGGTATCACCGATAAACTCATCTTT
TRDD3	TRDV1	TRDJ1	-	CALGVTGGSGDKLIF	TGTGCTCTTGGGGTTACTGGGGGATCGGGCGATAAACTCATCTTT
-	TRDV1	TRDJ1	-	CALGTPYTDKLIF	TGTGCTCTTGGGACCCCGTACACCGATAAACTCATCTTT
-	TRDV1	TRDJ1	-	CALGDPKYTDKLIF	TGTGCTCTTGGGGATCCTAAGTACACCGATAAACTCATCTTT
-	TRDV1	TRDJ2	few	CALGVPAPFLRTGDTKAAQLFF	TGTGCTCTTGGGGTGCCAGCCCCCTTCCTACGAACTGGGGATACAAAGGCAGCACAACTCTTCTTT
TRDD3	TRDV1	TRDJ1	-	CALGEYEGYWGIPGARYTDKLIF	TGTGCTCTTGGGGAATACGAGGGTTACTGGGGGATACCAGGGGCCCGATACACCGATAAACTCATCTTT
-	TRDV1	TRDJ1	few	CALGAFLGGLGKLIF	TGTGCTCTTGGGGCCTTCCTCGGGGGACTCGGAAAACTCATCTTT
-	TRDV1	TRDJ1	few	CALGERASATKGYTDKLIF	TGTGCTCTTGGGGAACGAGCCTCTGCTACCAAGGGGTACACCGATAAACTCATCTTT
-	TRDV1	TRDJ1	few	CALGELFPSPLLQTDKLIF	TGTGCTCTTGGGGAACTATTTCCTTCCCCTCTTTTACAGACCGATAAACTCATCTTT
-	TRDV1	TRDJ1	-	CALGELSPPYTDKLIF	TGTGCTCTTGGGGAACTTAGCCCCCCATACACCGATAAACTCATCTTT
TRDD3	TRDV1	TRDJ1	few	CALGPLPAGGPLYTDKLIF	TGTGCTCTTGGGCCCCTACCCGCTGGGGGACCCCTATACACCGATAAACTCATCTTT
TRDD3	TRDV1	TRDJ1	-	CALGELALPFTGGPNTDKLIF	TGTGCTCTTGGGGAACTAGCCCTGCCTTTTACTGGGGGACCCAACACCGATAAACTCATCTTT
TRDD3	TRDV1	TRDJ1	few	CALGEHFPRTGGQPITDKLIF	TGTGCTCTTGGGGAACACTTCCCTCGTACTGGGGGACAACCTATCACCGATAAACTCATCTTT
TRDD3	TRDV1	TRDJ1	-	CALELPPKRTGDDKLIF	TGTGCTCTTGAGTTGCCTCCCAAACGTACTGGGGACGATAAACTCATCTTT
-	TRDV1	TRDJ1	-	CALGELITWGLSTDKLIF	TGTGCTCTTGGGGAACTAATAACCTGGGGATTGAGCACCGATAAACTCATCTTT
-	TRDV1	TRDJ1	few	CALGEIVKLGWVYTDKLIF	TGTGCTCTTGGGGAAATTGTTAAGCTTGGTTGGGTGTACACCGATAAACTCATCTTT
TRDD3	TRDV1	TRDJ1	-	CALERHYSSYWGIRLGTDKLIF	TGTGCTCTCGAACGCCACTACTCTTCGTACTGGGGGATACGCCTCGGCACCGATAAACTCATCTTT
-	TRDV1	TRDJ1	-	CALGELKRGVTDMKLIF	TGTGCTCTTGGGGAACTAAAGAGAGGTGTGACGGATATGAAACTCATCTTT
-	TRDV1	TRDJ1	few	CALGEAYVRDTDKLIF	TGTGCTCTTGGGGAAGCCTACGTACGGGACACCGATAAACTCATCTTT
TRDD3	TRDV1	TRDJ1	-	CALGGYLVAGWGIPTDKLIF	TGTGCTCTTGGGGGTTATTTAGTCGCGGGGTGGGGGATTCCTACCGATAAACTCATCTTT
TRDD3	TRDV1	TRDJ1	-	CALGGPFLPYETLGDTLEYTDKLIF	TGTGCTCTTGGGGGGCCTTTCCTACCGTACGAGACCCTGGGGGATACGCTGGAGTACACCGATAAACTCATCTTT
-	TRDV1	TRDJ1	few	CALGEPTPSVWGPTILSYTDKLIF	TGTGCTCTTGGGGAACCAACCCCGAGTGTTTGGGGTCCTACGATTCTCTCCTACACCGATAAACTCATCTTT
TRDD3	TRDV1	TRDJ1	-	CALGVRPTGGYDKLIF	TGTGCTCTTGGGGTACGCCCTACTGGGGGATACGATAAACTCATCTTT
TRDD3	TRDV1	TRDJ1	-	CALGEPPLGDKRTDKLIF	TGTGCTCTTGGGGAACCTCCTTTGGGGGATAAGAGGACCGATAAACTCATCTTT
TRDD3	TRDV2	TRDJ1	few	CACDTDPTKRVGDTRYTDKLIF	TGTGCCTGTGACACCGACCCTACGAAAAGGGTGGGGGATACGCGGTACACCGATAAACTCATCTTT
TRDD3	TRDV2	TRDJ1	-	CACDTRAVGMGDIGDKLIF	TGTGCCTGTGACACGAGGGCAGTGGGAATGGGGGATATCGGCGATAAACTCATCTTT
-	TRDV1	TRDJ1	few	CALAYFTGLGDDKLIF	TGTGCTCTTGCCTATTTTACTGGGCTTGGGGACGATAAACTCATCTTT
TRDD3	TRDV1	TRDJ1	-	CALGEYWPTRDTRNLPTDKLIF	TGTGCTCTTGGGGAATATTGGCCTACGAGGGATACCCGTAATTTACCGACCGATAAACTCATCTTT
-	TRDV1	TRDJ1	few	CALGELRGRGDKLIF	TGTGCTCTTGGGGAATTGCGGGGTAGAGGCGATAAACTCATCTTT
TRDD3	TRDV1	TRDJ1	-	CALGDLTGGYFVDKLIF	TGTGCTCTTGGGGATCTTACTGGGGGATACTTTGTCGATAAACTCATCTTT
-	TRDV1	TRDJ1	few	CALGEPDIPTWTGGKEGDKLIF	TGTGCTCTTGGGGAACCTGACATTCCTACTTGGACTGGGGGTAAGGAGGGCGATAAACTCATCTTT
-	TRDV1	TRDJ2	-	CALGEERTLFLLTAQLFF	TGTGCTCTTGGGGAAGAACGGACCTTATTCTTGTTGACAGCACAACTCTTCTTT
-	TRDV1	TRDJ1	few	CALGELAPSDTDKLIF	TGTGCTCTTGGGGAACTAGCCCCTAGCGACACCGATAAACTCATCTTT
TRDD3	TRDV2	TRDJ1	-	CACALWGTSGYTDKLIF	TGTGCCTGTGCCCTCTGGGGGACTAGCGGGTACACCGATAAACTCATCTTT
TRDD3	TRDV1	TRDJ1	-	CALGTVLGDPGYTDKLIF	TGTGCTCTTGGAACGGTACTGGGGGACCCCGGGTACACCGATAAACTCATCTTT
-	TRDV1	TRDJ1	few	CALGEAMGRQYTDKLIF	TGTGCTCTTGGGGAAGCAATGGGGCGACAGTACACCGATAAACTCATCTTT
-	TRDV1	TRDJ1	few	CALGERALTAFLLVLGENYTDKLIF	TGTGCTCTTGGGGAGCGGGCTCTTACGGCCTTCCTACTCGTACTGGGGGAGAATTACACCGATAAACTCATCTTT
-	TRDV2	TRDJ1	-	CACDTGTGGYSLRSNPYTDKLIF	TGTGCCTGTGACACCGGTACTGGAGGATACTCACTAAGATCAAACCCGTACACCGATAAACTCATCTTT
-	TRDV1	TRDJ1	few	CALGEPSFSSYGDFCDKLIF	TGTGCTCTTGGGGAACCCTCCTTTTCCTCCTACGGGGACTTTTGCGATAAACTCATCTTT
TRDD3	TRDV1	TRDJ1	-	CALGERGVWGTLVTDKLIF	TGTGCTCTTGGGGAAAGAGGGGTCTGGGGGACACTTGTCACCGATAAACTCATCTTT
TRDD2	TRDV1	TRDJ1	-	CALGALPTLHDKLIF	TGTGCTCTTGGGGCCCTTCCTACCCTGCACGATAAACTCATCTTT
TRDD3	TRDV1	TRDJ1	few	CALGDPCTGGWGTDKLIF	TGTGCTCTTGGGGACCCTTGTACTGGGGGATGGGGCACCGATAAACTCATCTTT
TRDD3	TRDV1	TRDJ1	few	CALGELNLLGDTRYTDKLIF	TGTGCTCTTGGGGAACTCAATCTGTTGGGGGATACTAGGTACACCGATAAACTCATCTTT
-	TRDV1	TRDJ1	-	CALGVKDIFTDKLIF	TGTGCTCTTGGGGTCAAAGATATTTTCACCGATAAACTCATCTTT
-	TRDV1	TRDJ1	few	CALGDPSLLVGNTDKLIF	TGTGCTCTTGGGGACCCATCCCTCCTTGTCGGTAACACCGATAAACTCATCTTT